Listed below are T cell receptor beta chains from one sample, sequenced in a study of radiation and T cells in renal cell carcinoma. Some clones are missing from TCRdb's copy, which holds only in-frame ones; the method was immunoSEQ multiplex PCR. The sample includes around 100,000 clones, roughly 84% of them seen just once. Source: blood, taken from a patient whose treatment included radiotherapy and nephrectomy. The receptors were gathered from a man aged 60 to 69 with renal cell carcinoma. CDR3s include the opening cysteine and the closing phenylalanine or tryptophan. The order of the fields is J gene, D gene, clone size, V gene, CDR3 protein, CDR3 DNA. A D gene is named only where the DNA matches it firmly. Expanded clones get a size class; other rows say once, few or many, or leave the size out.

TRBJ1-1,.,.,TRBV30,CAWRGRTEAFF,TGTGCCTGGAGAGGGCGGACTGAAGCTTTCTTT
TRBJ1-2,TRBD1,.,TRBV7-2,CASSSTGNYGYTF,TGTGCCAGCAGCTCGACAGGGAACTATGGCTACACCTTC
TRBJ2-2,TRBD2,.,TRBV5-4,CASSPASGRAVGELFF,TGTGCCAGCAGCCCCGCTAGCGGGAGGGCCGTCGGGGAGCTGTTTTTT
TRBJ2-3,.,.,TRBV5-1,CASSSEGAGTDTQYF,TGCGCCAGCAGCTCTGAGGGAGCGGGCACAGATACGCAGTATTTT
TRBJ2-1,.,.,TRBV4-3,CASAAGFEGAPNEQFF,TGCGCCAGCGCTGCCGGTTTCGAAGGGGCCCCCAATGAGCAGTTCTTC
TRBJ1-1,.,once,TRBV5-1,CASRVGAEAFF,TGCGCCAGCAGGGTGGGCGCTGAAGCTTTCTTT
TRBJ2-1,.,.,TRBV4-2,CASSQSGSNYNEQFF,TGTGCCAGCAGCCAATCCGGAAGTAACTACAATGAGCAGTTCTTC
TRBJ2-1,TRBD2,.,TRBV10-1,CASSERGRGRDNEQFF,TGCGCCAGCAGTGAACGCGGGAGGGGCCGAGACAATGAGCAGTTCTTC
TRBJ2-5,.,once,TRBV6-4,CASSDRLAWETQYF,TGTGCCAGCAGTGACAGGCTAGCATGGGAGACCCAGTACTTC
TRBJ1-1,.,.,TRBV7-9,CASSRRDGITEAFF,TGTGCCAGCAGTCGCCGGGACGGGATAACTGAAGCTTTCTTT
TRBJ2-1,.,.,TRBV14,CASSQALGNEQFF,TGTGCCAGCAGCCAAGCCCTGGGCAATGAGCAGTTCTTC
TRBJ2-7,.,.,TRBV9,CASSVAPATYEQYF,TGTGCCAGCAGCGTAGCACCAGCCACCTACGAGCAGTACTTC
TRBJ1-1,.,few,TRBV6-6,CASIYYLNTEAFF,TGTGCCAGCATCTACTATCTGAACACTGAAGCTTTCTTT
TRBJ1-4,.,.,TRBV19,CATSGLATNEKLFF,TGTGCCACCTCGGGGCTGGCGACTAATGAAAAACTGTTTTTT
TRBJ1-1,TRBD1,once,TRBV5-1,CASSQDGQGGNTEAFF,TGCGCCAGCAGCCAGGACGGACAGGGAGGGAACACTGAAGCTTTCTTT
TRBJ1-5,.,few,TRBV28,CASSSAPGPQHF,TGTGCCAGCAGTTCCGCCCCGGGGCCCCAGCATTTT
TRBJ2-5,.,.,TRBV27,CASSLGEGTQYF,TGTGCCAGCAGTTTGGGTGAAGGGACCCAGTACTTC
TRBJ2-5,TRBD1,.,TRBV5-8,CASTRNRGQETQYF,TGTGCCAGCACCCGCAACAGGGGGCAAGAGACCCAGTACTTC
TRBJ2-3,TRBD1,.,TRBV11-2,CASSAGGRGRYPDTQYF,TGTGCCAGCAGCGCCGGGGGCAGGGGGCGATATCCGGATACGCAGTATTTT
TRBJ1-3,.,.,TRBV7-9,CASSSDSQASGNTIYF,TGTGCCAGCAGCTCGGACAGCCAAGCCTCTGGAAACACCATATATTTT
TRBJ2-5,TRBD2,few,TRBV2,CASNLAGGPGETQYF,TGTGCCAGCAATCTAGCGGGAGGGCCGGGTGAGACCCAGTACTTC
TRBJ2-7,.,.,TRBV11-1,CASSLARSGSSYEQYF,TGTGCCAGCAGCTTAGCGCGTAGCGGTTCGTCCTACGAGCAGTACTTC
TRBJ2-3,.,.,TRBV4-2,CASSQGAAHTDTQYF,TGTGCCAGCAGCCAAGGGGCGGCGCACACAGATACGCAGTATTTT
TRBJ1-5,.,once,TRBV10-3,CAIRGQLNQPQHF,TGTGCCATCCGAGGACAGCTAAATCAGCCCCAGCATTTT
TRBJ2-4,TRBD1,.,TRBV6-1,CASSGTGYIQYF,TGTGCCAGCTCCGGGACAGGGTACATTCAGTACTTC
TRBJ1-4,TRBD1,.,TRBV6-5,CASSFYRGRNEKLFF,TGTGCCAGCAGTTTTTACAGGGGGAGAAATGAAAAACTGTTTTTT
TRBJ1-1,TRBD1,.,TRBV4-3,CASSRLRQGLNTEAFF,TGCGCCAGCAGCCGCCTGAGACAGGGCCTGAACACTGAAGCTTTCTTT
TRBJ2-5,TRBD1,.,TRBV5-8,CASSLGTGSGETQYF,TGTGCCAGCAGCTTGGGGACAGGGTCGGGGGAGACCCAGTACTTC
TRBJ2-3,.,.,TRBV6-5,CASRSMGGDTQYF,TGTGCCAGCCGGTCGATGGGGGGAGATACGCAGTATTTT
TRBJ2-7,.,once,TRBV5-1,CASSLSTTGGSKQYF,TGCGCCAGCAGCTTGTCTACAACAGGAGGGTCTAAGCAGTACTTC
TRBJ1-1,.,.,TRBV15,CATSRVLNTEAFF,TGTGCCACCAGCAGAGTTCTGAACACTGAAGCTTTCTTT
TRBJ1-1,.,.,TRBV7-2,CASSSRQVNTEAFF,TGTGCCAGCAGCTCCCGACAGGTCAACACTGAAGCTTTCTTT
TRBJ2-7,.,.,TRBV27,CASSFLGSDEQYF,TGTGCCAGCAGTTTTCTTGGTAGCGACGAGCAGTACTTC
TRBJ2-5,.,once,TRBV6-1,CASSEAQAIQETQYF,TGTGCCAGCAGTGAAGCCCAGGCGATCCAAGAGACCCAGTACTTC
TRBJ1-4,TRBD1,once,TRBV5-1,CASSLSGTGNEKLFF,TGCGCCAGCAGCTTGTCTGGGACAGGGAATGAAAAACTGTTTTTT
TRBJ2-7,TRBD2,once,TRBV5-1,CASKDGLEVAYEQYF,TGCGCCAGCAAGGACGGACTAGAGGTCGCCTACGAGCAGTACTTC
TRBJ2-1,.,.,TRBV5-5,CASSPIAGQNYNEQFF,TGTGCCAGCAGTCCCATCGCGGGACAGAACTACAATGAGCAGTTCTTC
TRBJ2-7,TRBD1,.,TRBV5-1,CASSTTGVLGQYF,TGCGCCAGCAGCACCACAGGGGTGTTGGGGCAGTACTTC
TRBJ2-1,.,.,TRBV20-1,CSVTRWNEQFF,TGCAGTGTGACACGTTGGAATGAGCAGTTCTTC
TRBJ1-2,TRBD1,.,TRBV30,CAWSEDRERGYTF,TGTGCCTGGAGTGAAGACAGGGAGCGTGGCTACACCTTC
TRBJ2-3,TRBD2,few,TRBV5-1,CASSWRGGRGDTQYF,TGCGCCAGCAGCTGGCGGGGCGGGAGGGGAGATACGCAGTATTTT
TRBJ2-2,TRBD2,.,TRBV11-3,CASSPRAGVGTGELFF,TGTGCCAGCAGCCCCCGCGCGGGAGTGGGCACCGGGGAGCTGTTTTTT
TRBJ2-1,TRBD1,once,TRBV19,CASSLRTGGWGEQFF,TGTGCCAGTAGTCTTCGGACAGGGGGCTGGGGTGAGCAGTTCTTC
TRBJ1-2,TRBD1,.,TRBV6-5,CASSYTDRGDGYTF,TGTGCCAGCAGTTACACCGACAGGGGCGATGGCTACACCTTC
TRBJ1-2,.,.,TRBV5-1,CASSLAEGNGYTF,TGCGCCAGCAGCTTGGCCGAGGGAAATGGCTACACCTTC
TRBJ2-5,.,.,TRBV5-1,CASSPSIPREQETQYF,TGCGCCAGCAGCCCCTCGATCCCCAGGGAGCAAGAGACCCAGTACTTC